The entry below describes one TCR beta chain. Its cognate antigen is unknown. A read error may produce the germline difference seen at one junction end. The data originate from a study of radiotherapy plus CTLA-4 blockade in lung cancer. Turning to the study itself: Among enrolled patients, less than 20% responded and about 34% achieved disease control.

Patients in the study, people with chemo-refractory metastatic non-small-cell lung cancer, received focal radiation plus ipilimumab CTLA-4 blockade. General study points: Among blood TCR repertoires after radiotherapy plus ipilimumab, tumor-derived clones expanded.

Profiling relied on immunoSEQ multiplex PCR, and the TCRdb table lists in-frame clones only, not all of them. The repertoire holds about 51,000 clones, with 70% to 80% as singletons. Germline V gene sequence: CDR1 SGHRS, CDR2 YFSETQ. The CDR3 contains 13 residues. The clonotype was recovered from a human donor with non-small cell lung cancer who had a complete response to radiotherapy plus ipilimumab. The rearrangement joins TRBV5-1 to TRBJ2-4; no clear D. Sequences were derived from peripheral blood, sampled from a patient treated with radiotherapy plus ipilimumab. For the CDR3, the DNA is TGCGCCGGCAGCTTGGATGTGGCAAACATTCAGTACTTC. It yields the protein CAGSLDVANIQYF. Together with reference TRBV5-1 and TRBJ2-4, the CDR3 gives the full variable domain: KAGVTQTPRYLIKTRGQQVTLSCSPISGHRSVSWYQQTPGQGLQFLFEYFSETQRNKGNFPGRFSGRQFSNSRSEMNVSTLELGDSALYLCAGSLDVANIQYFGAGTRLSVL.